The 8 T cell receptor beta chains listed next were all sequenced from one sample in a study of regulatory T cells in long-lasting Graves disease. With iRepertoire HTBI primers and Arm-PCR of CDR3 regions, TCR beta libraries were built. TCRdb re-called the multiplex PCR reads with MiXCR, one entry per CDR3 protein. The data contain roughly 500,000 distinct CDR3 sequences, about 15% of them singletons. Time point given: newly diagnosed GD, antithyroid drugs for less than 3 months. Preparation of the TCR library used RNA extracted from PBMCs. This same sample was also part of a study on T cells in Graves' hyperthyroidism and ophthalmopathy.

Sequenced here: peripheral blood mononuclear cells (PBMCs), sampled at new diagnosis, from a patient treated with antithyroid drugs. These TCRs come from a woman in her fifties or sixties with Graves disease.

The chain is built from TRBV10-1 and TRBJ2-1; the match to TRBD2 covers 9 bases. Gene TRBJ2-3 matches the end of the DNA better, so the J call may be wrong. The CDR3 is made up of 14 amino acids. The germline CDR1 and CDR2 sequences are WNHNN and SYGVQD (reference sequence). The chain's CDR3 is CASSDSGRKDTQYF. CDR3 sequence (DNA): TGCGCCAGCAGTGACAGCGGGAGGAAAGATACGCAGTATTTT.

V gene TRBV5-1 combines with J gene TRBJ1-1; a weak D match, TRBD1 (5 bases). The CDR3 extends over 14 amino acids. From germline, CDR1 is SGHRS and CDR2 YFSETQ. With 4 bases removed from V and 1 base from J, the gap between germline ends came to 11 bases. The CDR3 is CASSLGRTNTEAFF. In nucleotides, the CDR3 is TGCGCCAGCAGCCTGGGACGGACGAACACTGAAGCTTTCTTT.

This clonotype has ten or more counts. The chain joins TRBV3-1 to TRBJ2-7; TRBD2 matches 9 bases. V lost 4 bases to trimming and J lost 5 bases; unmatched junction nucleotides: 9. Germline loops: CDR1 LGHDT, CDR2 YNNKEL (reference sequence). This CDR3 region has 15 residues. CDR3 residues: CASSLRRASGNEQYF. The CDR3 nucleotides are TGTGCCAGCAGCCTCAGGCGGGCTAGCGGGAACGAGCAGTACTTC.

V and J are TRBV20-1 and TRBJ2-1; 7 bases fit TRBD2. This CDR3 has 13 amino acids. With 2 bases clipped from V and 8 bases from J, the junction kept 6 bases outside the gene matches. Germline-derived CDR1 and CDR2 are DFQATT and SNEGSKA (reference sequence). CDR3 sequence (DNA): TGCAGTGCTAGACTTAGCGGGTCTGATGAGCAGTTCTTC. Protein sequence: CSARLSGSDEQFF.

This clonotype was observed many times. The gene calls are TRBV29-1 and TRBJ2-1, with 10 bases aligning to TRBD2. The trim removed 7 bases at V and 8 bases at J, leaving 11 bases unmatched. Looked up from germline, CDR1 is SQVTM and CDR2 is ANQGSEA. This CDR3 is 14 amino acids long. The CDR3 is CSAPATSGLHEQFF. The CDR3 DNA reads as TGCAGCGCTCCAGCGACTAGCGGGCTCCATGAGCAGTTCTTC.

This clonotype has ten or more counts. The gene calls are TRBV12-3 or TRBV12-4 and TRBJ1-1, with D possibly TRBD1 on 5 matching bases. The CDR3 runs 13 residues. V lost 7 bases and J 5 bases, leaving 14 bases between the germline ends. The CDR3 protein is CASTSGGVTEAFF. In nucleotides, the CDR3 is TGTGCCAGCACCTCGGGAGGGGTGACTGAAGCTTTCTTT.

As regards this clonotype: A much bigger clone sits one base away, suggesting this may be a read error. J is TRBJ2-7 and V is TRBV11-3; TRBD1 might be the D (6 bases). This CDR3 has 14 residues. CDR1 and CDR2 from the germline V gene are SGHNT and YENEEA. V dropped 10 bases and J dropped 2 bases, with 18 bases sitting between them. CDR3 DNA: TGTGCCAACAGTGCCGGGACAAGAACCTACGAGCAGTACTTC. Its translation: CANSAGTRTYEQYF.

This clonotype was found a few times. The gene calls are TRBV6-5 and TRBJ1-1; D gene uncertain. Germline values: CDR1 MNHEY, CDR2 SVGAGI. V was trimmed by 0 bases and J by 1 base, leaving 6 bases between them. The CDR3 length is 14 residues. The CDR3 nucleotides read TGTGCCAGCAGTTACTCGGCAGCGAACACTGAAGCTTTCTTT. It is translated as CASSYSAANTEAFF.